This section outlines one TCR beta chain sequence together with its context. Which antigen it targets is not known. No base qualities exist here, and no much larger clone lies one base off it. A second Seattle source provided samples from volunteer blood donors who had recovered from COVID-19. Collaborating institutions collected whole blood in K2EDTA tubes following their own protocols. For TCRbeta analysis, collaborator samples were shipped as frozen whole blood, as isolated PBMCs, or as DNA extracted from either sample type. These data originate in a study of blood T cell repertoires in COVID-19 (dated by TCRdb to the early 2020s). Describing the broader study: The collaborator samples originated in the United States, Italy and Spain and spanned the acute and convalescent phases of COVID-19. The material from the prospective study consisted of cDNA or gDNA derived from T cells, B-cell-depleted T cells, or PBMCs. Subjects who had been exposed to COVID-19, were actively infected with it, or had recovered from it provided the deeply sampled blood TCRbeta repertoires that made up the dataset. The repertoires were made available in a free public database intended to serve as a resource for research on the immune response to SARS-CoV-2. The samples were drawn from the first 160 participants of the ongoing ImmuneRACE study and from 950 to 1,500 subjects provided by 6 global collaborators. A de-identified subject ID, COVID-19 status, age in years and sex were almost always included in the sample metadata. HLA class I and class II types, where available, came from metadata supplied by the sample provider rather than from assay-based typing. Here is what the overall study found, with its caveats: The amount of clinical and demographic metadata varied by source and participant and was provided uncurated.

The CDR3 holds 11 amino acids from the cysteine to the phenylalanine. The only DNA kept is the CDR3, 33 bases in frame from the first base. Cut back by 9 bases and 3 bases, the V and J ends lie 9 bases apart. CDR1 and CDR2 are drawn from the germline V gene: SGHRS, YFSETQ. The immunoSEQ Assay, a bias-controlled multiplex PCR, was used to amplify TCRbeta CDR3 regions from genomic DNA. As for the authors' bioinformatics: The number of nucleated cells in each sample was estimated by amplification of reference gene primers within the assay. To quantify the absolute abundance of each unique TCRbeta CDR3 rearrangement, sequence reads were collapsed and filtered. For each sample, productive Simpson clonality was calculated by taking the square root of Simpson's diversity index across productive rearrangements. The immuneACCESS repertoire file appears here via TCRdb, limited to in-frame rearrangements. These files lack a portion of the clones; in checked studies, under half of the deficit traces to unresolved V genes, and the cause of the others is not known. V and J calls and clone size are given by that table; D and trimming were obtained from the DNA. The sample table holds fewer than 350,000 clones, of which approximately 86% were seen once. In total, the top ten clones hold approximately 2.2% of the sample.

Material for sequencing was peripheral blood. The clonotype comes from a young woman who had recovered from COVID-19. This receptor chain uses TRBV5-1 and TRBJ2-5; the best D guess is TRBD1, with 6 bases matching. The nucleotide sequence is TGCGCCACCCGACAGGAAGAGACCCAGTACTTC. The resulting protein is CATRQEETQYF. The CDR3 plus the reference TRBV5-1 and TRBJ2-5 genes for the other parts give the full variable domain: KAGVTQTPRYLIKTRGQQVTLSCSPISGHRSVSWYQQTPGQGLQFLFEYFSETQRNKGNFPGRFSGRQFSNSRSEMNVSTLELGDSALYLCATRQEETQYFGPGTRLLVL.